These 22 T cell receptor beta chains came from one sample sequenced in a study of a mutant IDH1 vaccine in newly diagnosed glioma (dated by TCRdb to the early 2020s). The library was built by means of the immunoSEQ multiplex PCR assay. The clones in this table, taken by TCRdb from immuneACCESS, are in-frame only. Not every clone is retained; where verified, under half of the shortfall comes from an unresolved V gene, and the cause of the rest is unknown. The table for this sample lists tens of thousands of clones; approximately 80% of them were counted only once. The ten biggest clones cover roughly 5.6% of the sample. The intended sense of this specimen's time point label: week 35, safety follow-up. Each vaccine dose, consisting of 300 ug of a 20-mer mutant IDH1 peptide in Montanide, was administered subcutaneously with topical imiquimod. No cognate antigen is known for these TCRs. Sequenced here: PBMCs, sampled from a glioma patient whose treatment included an IDH1 peptide vaccine. Source of these receptors: a woman aged 45-59 years with glioma.

This sequence joins TRBV9 and TRBJ1-2; possible D gene TRBD1, 6 bases. V was trimmed by 4 bases and J by 6 bases, leaving 16 bases between them. The CDR3 is made up of 14 amino acids. Germline-derived CDR1 and CDR2 are SGDLS and YYNGEE. Here the CDR3 reads CASSPSGTPNGYTF. CDR3 DNA: TGTGCCAGCAGCCCATCCGGGACACCGAATGGCTACACCTTC.

Here the CDR3 reads CASSIMRGAQYF. In DNA, the CDR3 is TGTGCCAGCAGTATAATGCGGGGGGCCCAGTACTTC. This rearrangement joins TRBV5-6 to TRBJ2-5; the match to TRBD2 covers 8 bases. There are 12 residues in the CDR3. V dropped 5 bases and J dropped 9; count of bases not matched to a gene: 6. Germline values: CDR1 SGHDT, CDR2 YYEEEE.

The chain links TRBV2 to TRBJ2-7, with 9 bases lining up with TRBD1. The germline V gene has CDR1 SNHLY and CDR2 FYNNEI. Trimming took 6 bases from V and 7 from J; bases not matched to a gene: 13. This CDR3 has 15 amino acids. The CDR3 loop is CASRGQTQGAEEQYF. CDR3 coding DNA: TGTGCCAGCAGGGGACAGACACAGGGGGCGGAAGAGCAGTACTTC. The entire variable domain, with the rest obtained from reference TRBV2 and TRBJ2-7, is as follows: EPEVTQTPSHQVTQMGQEVILRCVPISNHLYFYWYRQILGQKVEFLVSFYNNEISEKSEIFDDQFSVERPDGSNFTLKIRSTKLEDSAMYFCASRGQTQGAEEQYFGPGTRLTVT.

The rearrangement links TRBV7-2 to TRBJ1-4; D not certain. CDR3 length: 13 residues. Germline CDR1 and CDR2: SGHTA and FQGNSA. Trimming stripped 0 bases from V and 10 bases from J, with 9 bases between. The CDR3 DNA is TGTGCCAGCAGCTTAGCAGGGTCGGGAAAACTGTTTTTT. Translation gives CASSLAGSGKLFF.

The chain combines TRBV5-1 with TRBJ2-5, with TRBD1 matching over 8 bases. Looked up from germline, CDR1 is SGHRS and CDR2 is YFSETQ. This CDR3 contains 15 residues. V trimming: 3 bases; J trimming: 5 bases; junction bases outside the gene matches: 9. The CDR3 spells CASSSDRGVLETQYF. In nucleotides, the CDR3 is TGCGCCAGCAGCTCCGACAGGGGAGTTTTGGAGACCCAGTACTTC.

The J gene is TRBJ2-6, the V gene TRBV6-4; D gene uncertain. CDR1 and CDR2 (germline): MRHNA, SNTAGT. The CDR3 runs 12 residues. The CDR3 region is CARQSRANVLTF. The CDR3 DNA sequence: TGTGCACGACAAAGTCGGGCCAACGTCCTGACTTTC.

The chain combines TRBV9 with TRBJ2-5; no clear D gene. Trimming removed 4 bases at V and 5 bases at J, with 12 bases between. The CDR3 runs 13 residues. The germline V gene has CDR1 SGDLS and CDR2 YYNGEE. Here the CDR3 reads CASSPSGWETQYF. The CDR3 DNA sequence: TGTGCCAGCAGCCCTTCCGGGTGGGAGACCCAGTACTTC.

V is TRBV7-9 and J is TRBJ2-3, with D uncertain. The V gene's germline CDR1 is SEHNR and CDR2 FQNEAQ (reference sequence). CDR3 length: 13 residues. The DNA for the CDR3 is TGTGCTATAGAGGTGGAAAGGGCAGATACGCAGTATTTT. Protein product: CAIEVERADTQYF.

V and J are TRBV5-1 and TRBJ2-3; 7 bases map to TRBD1. The junction had 5 bases not matched to a gene; V was cut back by 3 bases and J by 1 base. Germline V gives CDR1 SGHRS, CDR2 YFSETQ. The CDR3 sequence is 15 residues long. This CDR3 reads CASSSGTGGTDTQYF. The DNA of the CDR3 is TGCGCCAGCAGCTCGGGTACAGGGGGCACAGATACGCAGTATTTT.

The chain recombines TRBV5-6 with TRBJ1-4; D unclear. Between the trimmed V and J ends, which lost 0 bases and 8 bases, there was a span of 8 bases. There are 13 residues in the CDR3. The germline gives CDR1 SGHDT, CDR2 YYEEEE. The CDR3 coding sequence is TGTGCCAGCAGCTTGGTATCCTCCGAAAAACTGTTTTTT. Protein: CASSLVSSEKLFF.

V is TRBV7-9 and J is TRBJ2-7; D not certain. Germline V CDR1 and CDR2: SEHNR, FQNEAQ (reference sequence). V lost 5 bases and J lost 6, with 17 bases in between. The CDR3 contains 14 residues. Here the CDR3 reads CASSPRSPYSEQYF. The CDR3 DNA is TGTGCCAGCAGCCCCAGGAGCCCGTACTCCGAGCAGTACTTC.

In its sample, this clone was seen a few times. The rearrangement joins TRBV19 to TRBJ2-7; TRBD2 is a possible D gene (6 bases). The CDR3 has 16 amino acids. Germline loops: CDR1 LNHDA, CDR2 SQIVND (reference sequence). V lost 3 bases, J lost 0 bases, and 15 bases lay in between. The CDR3 nucleotides read TGTGCCAGTAGTATTCAGAGGACTATAAGCTCCTACGAGCAGTACTTC. Its protein product is CASSIQRTISSYEQYF.

The genes are TRBV5-4 and TRBJ2-5; a weak D match, TRBD2 (6 bases). The CDR3 is 13 amino acids. Germline values: CDR1 SGHNT, CDR2 YYREEE (reference sequence). The V gene lost 6 bases and the J gene lost 3 bases, with 12 bases spanning the gap. CDR3 in DNA: TGTGCCAGCACCCCCCCGGGGGAAGAGACCCAGTACTTC. It is translated as CASTPPGEETQYF. The full variable domain, rest sourced from reference TRBV5-4 and TRBJ2-5, is ETGVTQSPTHLIKTRGQQVTLRCSSQSGHNTVSWYQQALGQGPQFIFQYYREEENGRGNFPPRFSGLQFPNYSSELNVNALELDDSALYLCASTPPGEETQYFGPGTRLLVL.

A single count supports this clone. This sequence joins TRBV5-6 and TRBJ1-6, with 9 bases that match TRBD1. The CDR3 runs to 17 residues. Trimming at V came to 2 bases and at J to 2 bases, leaving 5 bases not matched to a gene. Germline loops: CDR1 SGHDT, CDR2 YYEEEE. Here the CDR3 reads CASSFGQGRPYNSPLHF. Written as DNA, the CDR3 is TGTGCCAGCAGCTTTGGACAGGGGAGGCCCTATAATTCACCCCTCCACTTT.

V usage is TRBV6-5 and J usage is TRBJ2-4; TRBD1 matches 9 bases. The V and J ends lost 4 bases and 6 bases, in that order; junction bases with no gene match: 4. The CDR3 loop spans 14 amino acids. Germline V CDR1 and CDR2: MNHEY, SVGAGI. CDR3 residues: CASSSTGGVNIQYF. CDR3 bases: TGTGCCAGCAGTTCCACAGGGGGCGTAAACATTCAGTACTTC.

This rearrangement joins TRBV7-2 to TRBJ2-7; 9 bases line up with TRBD1. With 5 bases clipped from V and 5 bases from J, the junction kept 13 bases outside the gene matches. This CDR3 is built from 16 residues. Germline assignment: CDR1 SGHTA and CDR2 FQGNSA. CDR3 DNA: TGTGCCAGCAGCCCAGGCGGGACAGGGAGGAGGAACGAGCAGTACTTC. It specifies CASSPGGTGRRNEQYF.

V is TRBV9 and J is TRBJ2-5; D may correspond to TRBD1 or TRBD2 (5 bases each). This CDR3 spans 15 amino acids. Germline CDR1 SGDLS, CDR2 YYNGEE. Trimming took off 3 bases at V and 4 bases at J, with 16 bases between the two ends. The CDR3 region has the DNA TGTGCCAGCAGCGCCGGGACCCTGGGAATAGAGACCCAGTACTTC. Translating gives CASSAGTLGIETQYF.

The V and J genes are TRBV30 and TRBJ1-5; TRBD1 is a possible D gene (5 bases). There are 16 residues in the CDR3. V shed 0 bases and J shed 0 bases, with 12 bases lying between them. CDR1 and CDR2 (germline): GTSNPN, SVGIG (reference sequence). This chain's CDR3 is CAWSVPGFASNQPQHF. CDR3 bases: TGTGCCTGGAGTGTTCCAGGGTTCGCTAGCAATCAGCCCCAGCATTTT.

The chain uses TRBV14 and TRBJ1-1, with D unresolved. Germline values: CDR1 SGHDN, CDR2 FVKESK. CDR3 length equals 14 residues. Trimming stripped 0 bases from V and 4 bases from J, with 9 bases between. CDR3 sequence reads: CASSQDGWGTEAFF. CDR3 DNA: TGTGCCAGCAGCCAAGACGGGTGGGGCACTGAAGCTTTCTTT.

This clone was observed a few times. V gene TRBV18 combines with J gene TRBJ1-2; possible D gene TRBD1, 6 bases. With 3 bases removed from V and 6 bases from J, the gap between germline ends came to 17 bases. Germline V gene lookup returns CDR1 KGHSH and CDR2 LQKENI. CDR3 length: 15 amino acids. Here the CDR3 reads CASSPTATGFDGYTF. CDR3 nucleotide sequence: TGTGCCAGCTCACCGACCGCTACAGGGTTCGATGGCTACACCTTC.

The chain has TRBV30 and TRBJ1-1, with 7 bases lining up with TRBD1. V trimming: 4 bases; J trimming: 1 base; junction bases outside the gene matches: 3. The V gene's germline CDR1 is GTSNPN and CDR2 SVGIG (reference sequence). CDR3 length equals 13 residues. The CDR3 reads CAWKGQRNTEAFF. CDR3 nucleotide sequence: TGTGCCTGGAAGGGACAGCGGAACACTGAAGCTTTCTTT.

The V call is TRBV7-9, the J call TRBJ1-2, with a tentative D call TRBD1 (6 bases). The germline CDR1 and CDR2 sequences are SEHNR and FQNEAQ (reference sequence). With 5 bases removed from V and 0 bases from J, the gap between germline ends came to 13 bases. The CDR3 is made up of 15 amino acids. CDR3 residues: CASSPGRGSNYGYTF. The CDR3, as DNA: TGTGCCAGCAGCCCCGGGAGGGGGTCTAACTATGGCTACACCTTC. The whole variable domain, filled in from reference TRBV7-9 and TRBJ1-2, reads DTGVSQNPRHKITKRGQNVTFRCDPISEHNRLYWYRQTLGQGPEFLTYFQNEAQLEKSRLLSDRFSAERPKGSFSTLEIQRTEQGDSAMYLCASSPGRGSNYGYTFGSGTRLTVV.